In this sample, the clone carrying this TCR beta chain turned up a few times. Its antigen is unknown. This record comes from a study of response to subunit inactivated influenza vaccine. Findings and limits, study-wide: Few new T cells, the authors suggested, are recruited by each seasonal influenza vaccination.

Per germline, CDR1 GTSNPN and CDR2 SVGIG (reference sequence). Trimming cost V 3 bases and J 2 bases; bases outside gene matches: 17. The CDR3 sequence is 18 residues long. TCRdb redid the calling of the RT-PCR reads with MiXCR, one entry per CDR3 protein. The profile covers hundreds of thousands of distinct CDR3 sequences, with about 15% appearing a single time and roughly 11% taken by the ten largest. The sequence derives from a man between 45 and 60 years old who received an inactivated influenza vaccine. V is TRBV30 and J is TRBJ2-3; 7 bases match TRBD1. The sample consisted of PBMCs from blood, taken about 11 days after vaccination. This CDR3 is CAWSPTGLLQWNTDTQYF. DNA for the CDR3: TGTGCCTGGAGCCCGACAGGGTTGTTGCAGTGGAACACAGATACGCAGTATTTT. The full variable domain, in which reference TRBV30 and TRBJ2-3 provide the parts outside the CDR3, is SQTIHQWPATLVQPVGSPLSLECTVEGTSNPNLYWYRQAAGRGLQLLFYSVGIGQISSEVPQNLSASRPQDRQFILSSKKLLLSDSGFYLCAWSPTGLLQWNTDTQYFGPGTRLTVL.